This T cell receptor beta chain was sequenced during a study of tumor and adjacent non-tumor tissue in lung cancer. Study context: Stage I to III disease affected 10 men and 4 or 5 women aged about 30 to 85. On average, productive TCRbeta reads reached 4 million to 5 million per sample.

This clonotype was seen once. What it binds is unknown. Because it lacks the conserved phenylalanine or tryptophan at the end, this CDR3 is likely a read error. The study's findings and limits: Significantly higher TCR diversity was found in tumor than normal lung.

Three rounds of nested PCR, following a modified ARM-PCR protocol, produced the TCRbeta library. Each CDR3 protein gets one entry after TCRdb re-called the multiplex PCR reads with MiXCR. This sample yields more than 55,000 distinct CDR3 sequences, of which around 82% are seen a single time; around 43% belongs to the top ten. This sample's RNA came from whole unsorted tissue. More than 3 cm separated this lung sample from the edge of the tumor. The CDR3 covers 16 residues. With 4 bases removed from V and 3 bases from J, the gap between germline ends came to 15 bases. Looked up from germline, CDR1 is MDHEN and CDR2 is SYDVKM.

This chain joins TRBV28 and TRBJ2-2, with D possibly being TRBD1 (6 bases). The receptor was derived from a man aged 55 to 70 with non-small cell lung cancer. Sequenced material: distant non-tumor lung tissue. The CDR3: CASSWDTEIDTGELFL. CDR3 nucleotide sequence: TGTGCCAGCAGTTGGGACACCGAAATTGACACCGGGGAGCTGTTTTTA.